The 32 T cell receptor beta chains in this list originate from one sample, sequenced in a study of OX40 agonist ivuxolimab in advanced cancers. Clones were read by immunoSEQ multiplex PCR, and TCRdb kept only the in-frame ones, dropping some. The sample contains more than 75,000 clones, around nine tenths of which appear only once. Sequencing was performed on CD4+ or CD8+ T cells sorted from blood, taken in a trial of the OX40 agonist ivuxolimab. These TCRs come from an adult with an advanced solid tumor such as melanoma, head and neck, liver or kidney cancer.

The count of this clone is one. V and J are TRBV29-1 and TRBJ1-2; D unresolved. Trimming stripped 3 bases from V and 5 bases from J, with 10 bases between. The CDR3 spans 12 residues. Germline V lookup: CDR1 SQVTM, CDR2 ANQGSEA. The CDR3 nucleotides are TGCAGCGTTGACAGCACATCTTATGGCTACACCTTC. This encodes CSVDSTSYGYTF.

This clone was seen only once. This chain joins TRBV19 and TRBJ1-1, with 7 bases aligning to TRBD1. V trimming: 7 bases; J trimming: 2 bases; junction bases outside the gene matches: 10. The CDR3 contains 15 residues. CDR1 is LNHDA and CDR2 is SQIVND in the germline V gene (reference sequence). For the CDR3, the DNA is TGTGCCAGTACCTATAGGGGACAGCATAACACTGAAGCTTTCTTT. The encoded protein is CASTYRGQHNTEAFF.

CDR3 DNA: TGCGCCAGCAGCTCCTCGCGGGATATAGGTGATACGCAGTATTTT. It codes for CASSSSRDIGDTQYF. The V gene is TRBV5-1, the J gene TRBJ2-3; tentative D call: TRBD2 (6 bases). With 3 bases removed from V and 6 bases from J, the gap between germline ends came to 17 bases. The CDR3 contains 15 residues. Per the germline V gene, CDR1 is SGHRS and CDR2 is YFSETQ.

V gene TRBV27 combines with J gene TRBJ1-4; 8 nucleotides align to TRBD1. V trimming: 11 bases; J trimming: 0 bases; junction bases outside the gene matches: 8. CDR1 MNHEY and CDR2 SMNVEV come from the germline V gene (reference sequence). The CDR3 contains 15 residues. The CDR3 region is CASRGQAATNEKLFF. CDR3 in DNA: TGTGCCTCGAGGGGACAGGCTGCAACTAATGAAAAACTGTTTTTT.

This chain links TRBV5-1 with TRBJ2-7, with no clear D. Germline CDR1 reads SGHRS; CDR2 reads YFSETQ. Trimming removed 7 bases at V and 9 bases at J, with 20 bases between. This CDR3 region has 13 residues. CDR3 loop: CASGLEPFDGQYF. CDR3 sequence (DNA): TGCGCCAGCGGATTGGAGCCCTTTGACGGGCAGTACTTC.

Worth noting for this clone: Other DNA sequences in this specimen translate into the identical CDR3. The chain carries TRBV6-5 and TRBJ2-3; D remains unclear. V was trimmed by 0 bases and J by 0 bases, leaving 4 bases between them. Germline lookup yields CDR1 MNHEY and CDR2 SVGAGI. The CDR3 has 14 amino acids. CDR3 region: CASSYSYSTDTQYF. DNA for the CDR3: TGTGCCAGCAGTTACTCTTACAGCACAGATACGCAGTATTTT.

This sequence joins TRBV10-3 and TRBJ1-1; no definite D call. Germline V gives CDR1 ENHRY, CDR2 SYGVKD. V was cut by 0 bases and J by 13 bases, with 15 bases left in between. This CDR3 spans 13 amino acids. The DNA for the CDR3 is TGTGCCATCAGTGAGTCGAACGAAATGAAGCTTTTCTTT. This encodes CAISESNEMKLFF.

The rearrangement joins TRBV6-5 to TRBJ2-1; D is possibly TRBD1 or TRBD2 (6 bases each). The germline gives CDR1 MNHEY, CDR2 SVGAGI. The germline V and J ends were trimmed by 0 bases and 8 bases, with 14 bases remaining between them. This CDR3 comprises 15 residues. The CDR3 DNA follows: TGTGCCAGCAGTTACTCGGGGAACGGGGGCGATGAGCAGTTCTTC. Amino acids: CASSYSGNGGDEQFF.

The J gene is TRBJ2-1, the V gene TRBV7-3, with D possibly TRBD1 on 5 matching bases. Germline V CDR1 and CDR2: SGHTA, FQGTGA. Trimming pared 2 bases from V and 8 bases from J, leaving 10 bases between. The CDR3 runs to 13 residues. The CDR3 sequence: CASSLAREDEQFF. In DNA form, the CDR3 reads TGTGCCAGCAGCTTAGCCAGGGAAGATGAGCAGTTCTTC.

Only a few counts were recorded for this clone. V gene TRBV7-9 combines with J gene TRBJ1-1; 7 bases agree with TRBD1. The J segment lost 1 base and the V segment lost 5 bases, leaving 10 bases of the junction unmatched. The CDR3 spans 16 residues. Germline lookup yields CDR1 SEHNR and CDR2 FQNEAQ (reference sequence). The CDR3 DNA is TGTGCCAGCAGCCTTCGGACAGGAGCAAAGAACACTGAAGCTTTCTTT. The encoded protein is CASSLRTGAKNTEAFF.

The gene calls are TRBV29-1 and TRBJ1-4; a weak D match, TRBD1 (5 bases). CDR1 and CDR2 (germline): SQVTM, ANQGSEA. The ends were cut back, 7 bases at V and 0 bases at J, with 12 bases in the middle. The CDR3 has 14 amino acids. DNA for the CDR3: TGCAGCGCCTCAACGGGGGCAACTAATGAAAAACTGTTTTTT. Translation gives CSASTGATNEKLFF.

The chain is built from TRBV7-2 and TRBJ1-2, with D unclear. CDR1 is SGHTA, CDR2 FQGNSA, per germline. Trimming shortened V by 5 bases and J by 6 bases, and 13 bases separated the two germline ends. There are 13 residues in the CDR3. The CDR3 DNA reads TGTGCCAGCAGCCCCCCCGGGCTCGATGGCTACACCTTC. Encoded protein: CASSPPGLDGYTF.

The rearrangement uses TRBV28 and TRBJ1-4; perhaps TRBD1 as D (6 bases). This CDR3 has 13 amino acids. Looked up from germline, CDR1 is MDHEN and CDR2 is SYDVKM. Trimming left V 5 bases short and J 14 bases short, with 18 bases between. The CDR3 here is CASSGGGASRLFF. For the CDR3, the DNA is TGTGCCAGCAGTGGAGGGGGGGCCTCCCGGCTGTTTTTT.

The rearrangement links TRBV5-6 to TRBJ2-3; D gene uncertain. The CDR3 runs to 13 residues. Germline V gives CDR1 SGHDT, CDR2 YYEEEE. Between the trimmed V and J ends, which lost 3 bases and 7 bases, there was a span of 12 bases. CDR3 amino acids: CASSSWVGHTQYF. DNA of the CDR3: TGTGCCAGCAGCTCCTGGGTCGGTCATACGCAGTATTTT.

The genes are TRBV5-6 and TRBJ2-3, with 16 bases matching TRBD2. Losses at the gene ends were 2 bases for V and 5 bases for J; bases not matched to a gene: 11. The CDR3 totals 19 residues. Germline CDR1 and CDR2: SGHDT and YYEEEE. The CDR3 is CASSFPTGLAGGPGDTQYF. In DNA form, the CDR3 reads TGTGCCAGCAGCTTCCCTACGGGACTAGCGGGAGGGCCCGGAGATACGCAGTATTTT.

V and J are TRBV7-8 and TRBJ2-3; no clear D. Germline CDR1 reads SGHVS; CDR2 reads FQNEAQ. The length of the CDR3 is 15 residues. Trimming took 7 bases from V and 0 from J, leaving 14 bases between them. The CDR3 bases are TGTGCCAGCACCGAAAGGGCGGTTAGCACAGATACGCAGTATTTT. Its protein is CASTERAVSTDTQYF.

A few counts support this clone. This chain connects TRBV6-5 to TRBJ1-3; maybe TRBD1 (5 bases). Trimming stripped 2 bases from V and 4 bases from J, with 12 bases between. Germline V gene lookup returns CDR1 MNHEY and CDR2 SVGAGI. The CDR3 spans 15 residues. CDR3 coding DNA: TGTGCCAGCAGTTACGGCAGGGCCGCCGGAAACACCATATATTTT. It specifies CASSYGRAAGNTIYF.

This chain connects TRBV30 to TRBJ1-2; the D is unclear. CDR3 length equals 14 residues. Germline CDR1 GTSNPN, CDR2 SVGIG (reference sequence). Trimming cost V 1 base and J 5 bases, with 14 bases left between them. The CDR3, as DNA: TGTGCCTGGAGTGGAGGAGGAGGGATTTATGGCTACACCTTC. It yields the protein CAWSGGGGIYGYTF.

This rearrangement joins TRBV18 to TRBJ1-4, with 9 bases matching TRBD1. The CDR3 has 15 amino acids. V lost 3 bases to trimming and J lost 4 bases; unmatched junction nucleotides: 3. Germline values: CDR1 KGHSH, CDR2 LQKENI. The CDR3 nucleotides are TGTGCCAGCTCACCCCCGACAGGGGGTAATGAAAAACTGTTTTTT. Its protein is CASSPPTGGNEKLFF.

The chain carries TRBV18 and TRBJ2-5, with TRBD2 matching 10 bases. CDR3 length: 16 amino acids. J lost 3 bases, V lost 3 bases, and 7 bases had no gene match. The germline V gene has CDR1 KGHSH and CDR2 LQKENI. The CDR3 is CASSPSGTSAEETQYF. The CDR3 nucleotides are TGTGCCAGCTCACCCTCCGGGACTAGCGCAGAAGAGACCCAGTACTTC.

DNA of the CDR3: TGCGCCAGCAGCTTGCATGGCGACGAGGACAATGAGCAGTTCTTC. It translates to CASSLHGDEDNEQFF. V gene TRBV5-1 combines with J gene TRBJ2-1; D ambiguous. The CDR3 length is 15 residues. V was trimmed by 1 base and J by 5 bases, leaving 13 bases between them. Germline V gene sequence: CDR1 SGHRS, CDR2 YFSETQ.

The gene calls are TRBV19 and TRBJ1-5, with TRBD1 matching over 8 bases. Germline values: CDR1 LNHDA, CDR2 SQIVND (reference sequence). The trim removed 10 bases at V and 0 bases at J, leaving 11 bases unmatched. This CDR3 comprises 16 residues. CDR3 coding DNA: TGTGCCACCCACCCCCGGACAGGGTATAGCAATCAGCCCCAGCATTTT. It codes for CATHPRTGYSNQPQHF. Supplemented by reference TRBV19 and TRBJ1-5, the full variable domain reads DGGITQSPKYLFRKEGQNVTLSCEQNLNHDAMYWYRQDPGQGLRLIYYSQIVNDFQKGDIAEGYSVSREKKESFPLTVTSAQKNPTAFYLCATHPRTGYSNQPQHFGDGTRLSIL.

Concerning this clone itself: The junction and the germline gene differ at one end; a read error may be behind it. The chain joins TRBV18 to TRBJ1-4, with a possible D match to TRBD1 (6 bases). The CDR3 covers 13 residues. Germline CDR1 and CDR2: KGHSH and LQKENI. CDR3 amino acids: CASSPESQGKRNF. CDR3 sequence (DNA): TGTGCCAGCTCACCTGAATCTCAGGGGAAACGGAATTTT. Supplemented by reference TRBV18 and TRBJ1-4, the full variable domain reads NAGVMQNPRHLVRRRGQEARLRCSPMKGHSHVYWYRQLPEEGLKFMVYLQKENIIDESGMPKERFSAEFPKEGPSILRIQQVVRGDSAAYFCASSPESQGKRNFGSGTQLSVL.

This chain uses TRBV6-6 with TRBJ2-2; D is perhaps TRBD1 (6 bases). This CDR3 contains 14 residues. Trimming removed 5 bases from V and 6 bases from J, with 13 bases in between. Germline values: CDR1 MNHNY, CDR2 SVGAGI (reference sequence). DNA for the CDR3: TGTGCCAGCAGTGACAGGTTTGGAGCCGGGGAGCTGTTTTTT. Residues: CASSDRFGAGELFF.

This sequence joins TRBV28 and TRBJ2-1; the D gene could be TRBD1 or TRBD2 (5 bases each). CDR3 length: 13 amino acids. Trimming left V 9 bases short and J 5 bases short, with 14 bases between. CDR1 is MDHEN and CDR2 is SYDVKM in the germline V gene. CDR3 amino acids: CASVTGRNNEQFF. DNA for the CDR3: TGTGCCAGTGTGACGGGGCGCAACAATGAGCAGTTCTTC.

The chain links TRBV28 to TRBJ2-7; a possible D gene is TRBD2 (5 bases). CDR3 length equals 12 residues. The V gene lost 8 bases and the J gene lost 6 bases, with 14 bases spanning the gap. Germline V lookup: CDR1 MDHEN, CDR2 SYDVKM. CDR3 residues: CASRGNLLEQYF. The CDR3 nucleotides are TGTGCCAGCCGAGGGAACTTACTCGAGCAGTACTTC.

The J gene is TRBJ2-5, the V gene TRBV19; a weak D match, TRBD1 (5 bases). Germline V gene data show CDR1 as LNHDA and CDR2 as SQIVND (reference sequence). Trimming took 7 bases from V and 4 from J, leaving 19 bases between them. The CDR3 contains 15 residues. The CDR3 DNA reads TGTGCCAGTACCACCCACGCCGACAGACGAGAGACCCAGTACTTC. This gives the protein CASTTHADRRETQYF. The entire variable domain, with the rest obtained from reference TRBV19 and TRBJ2-5, is as follows: DGGITQSPKYLFRKEGQNVTLSCEQNLNHDAMYWYRQDPGQGLRLIYYSQIVNDFQKGDIAEGYSVSREKKESFPLTVTSAQKNPTAFYLCASTTHADRRETQYFGPGTRLLVL.

The J gene is TRBJ1-2, the V gene TRBV28, with D unclear. Germline CDR1 MDHEN, CDR2 SYDVKM. Trimming shortened V by 4 bases and J by 8 bases, and 14 bases separated the two germline ends. The CDR3 is made up of 13 amino acids. The CDR3 loop is CASSSNSYGGYTF. The CDR3 DNA is TGTGCCAGCAGTTCCAATTCCTATGGCGGCTACACCTTC.

This chain uses TRBV6-1 with TRBJ1-5, with a possible D match to TRBD1 (5 bases). Per germline, CDR1 MNHNS and CDR2 SASEGT. The CDR3 totals 12 residues. The V end lost 2 bases, the J end lost 11 bases, and 10 bases lay between the germline ends. The CDR3 sequence is CASSESGRAQHF. The CDR3 bases are TGTGCCAGCAGTGAAAGCGGCAGGGCCCAGCATTTT.

This sequence joins TRBV30 and TRBJ1-1; possibly TRBD1 for D (5 bases). The CDR3 runs 15 residues. Per germline, CDR1 GTSNPN and CDR2 SVGIG (reference sequence). Trimming removed 5 bases at V and 1 base at J, with 17 bases between. Written as DNA, the CDR3 is TGTGCCTGGGTGGATAGGGGCCGGGGGAACACTGAAGCTTTCTTT. Its translation is CAWVDRGRGNTEAFF.

CDR3 in DNA: TGTGCCAGCAGCGATAGCGGGAGGGCCGGGGAAGGGGAGCTGTTTTTT. The encoded protein is CASSDSGRAGEGELFF. V and J are TRBV9 and TRBJ2-2; 11 bases are a match to TRBD2. The CDR3 consists of 16 residues. Germline CDR1 is SGDLS and CDR2 is YYNGEE. The V gene end was trimmed by 3 bases and the J gene end by 8 bases; junction bases not matched to a gene: 9.

The V call is TRBV19, the J call TRBJ2-1; 11 bases align to TRBD2. There are 15 residues in the CDR3. The V segment lost 6 bases and the J segment 4 bases; nucleotides outside the gene matches: 5. Germline CDR1 is LNHDA and CDR2 is SQIVND (reference sequence). The CDR3 region is CASRDGTSGYNEQFF. The CDR3 region has the DNA TGTGCCAGTAGAGATGGGACTAGCGGATACAATGAGCAGTTCTTC.